Listed here are 10 T cell receptor beta chains from one sample, sequenced in a study of blood T cells in healthy people across ages. A second PCR, run for roughly 7 to 11 cycles, used a sample-barcoded 5' primer plus a J-beta primer mix. TCRdb reprocessed the 5' RACE reads with MiXCR, giving one entry per CDR3 protein. The sample consists of roughly 800,000 distinct CDR3 sequences, 30% to 45% of them appearing once. The sample consisted of blood. The receptors were gathered from a man in his late teens or twenties in good health.

The table lists this clonotype with a few counts. This sequence joins TRBV4-3 and TRBJ1-1; D is possibly TRBD1 (5 bases). The CDR3 covers 15 residues. Germline V lookup: CDR1 LGHNA, CDR2 YSLEER. Trimming stripped 3 bases from V and 4 bases from J, with 15 bases between. In nucleotides, the CDR3 is TGCGCCAGCAGCCAGGTGGGGTCAGGGTTCACTGAAGCTTTCTTT. Its translation: CASSQVGSGFTEAFF.

The chain recombines TRBV12-3 or TRBV12-4 with TRBJ2-3; D possibly corresponds to TRBD2 (6 bases). The ends were cut back, 2 bases at V and 4 bases at J, with 16 bases in the middle. There are 16 residues in the CDR3. Written as DNA, the CDR3 is TGTGCCAGCAGTTTAAACCAGGGAGGAAGCGCAGATACGCAGTATTTT. Its protein product is CASSLNQGGSADTQYF.

The V and J genes are TRBV11-2 and TRBJ2-3; maybe TRBD1 (6 bases). The CDR3 totals 14 residues. The germline V gene encodes CDR1 SGHAT and CDR2 FQNNGV. Between the trimmed V and J ends, which lost 5 bases and 2 bases, there was a span of 11 bases. The CDR3 DNA reads TGTGCCAGCAGCCAGGGGCGGAACACAGATACGCAGTATTTT. Translation gives CASSQGRNTDTQYF.

The V call is TRBV12-3 or TRBV12-4, the J call TRBJ2-1, with 9 bases that match TRBD2. CDR3 length equals 15 residues. Unmatched junction bases numbered 7, after V lost 5 bases and J lost 5 bases. CDR3 coding DNA: TGTGCCAGCAGTCGGGGACTAGCCGAAAACAATGAGCAGTTCTTC. This gives the protein CASSRGLAENNEQFF.

This clonotype came up a few times. The chain carries TRBV29-1 and TRBJ2-3; the D is unclear. V shed 6 bases and J shed 0 bases, with 16 bases lying between them. CDR1 is SQVTM, CDR2 ANQGSEA, per germline. CDR3 length: 15 residues. The CDR3 DNA reads TGCAGCGTAGTCCAGGTGACCCCTAGCACAGATACGCAGTATTTT. Its protein product is CSVVQVTPSTDTQYF.

This clonotype showed up many times. V usage is TRBV10-3 and J usage is TRBJ1-2, with D tentatively TRBD1 (5 bases). The CDR3 is 12 residues long. Germline V gene sequence: CDR1 ENHRY, CDR2 SYGVKD. Trimming removed 8 bases at V and 11 bases at J, with 18 bases between. The CDR3 nucleotides are TGTGCCATCCCGGCGGGGGAGACTTATTACACCTTC. Translation gives CAIPAGETYYTF.

The chain has TRBV28 and TRBJ2-5; D perhaps matches TRBD2 (6 bases). V was clipped by 5 bases and J by 4 bases, with 11 bases between them. In germline, CDR1 is MDHEN, CDR2 SYDVKM. CDR3 length: 13 amino acids. CDR3 amino acids: CASSRGGRETQYF. The CDR3 DNA reads as TGTGCCAGCAGTCGGGGAGGCAGAGAGACCCAGTACTTC.

The chain uses TRBV5-1 and TRBJ1-4; no clear D. CDR1 is SGHRS and CDR2 is YFSETQ in the germline V gene. Trimming removed 0 bases at V and 8 bases at J, with 14 bases between. The CDR3 is 15 amino acids. This CDR3 is CASSLDISLKEKLFF. In DNA, the CDR3 is TGCGCCAGCAGCTTGGATATCTCCTTGAAAGAAAAACTGTTTTTT. Full variable domain (remainder filled in from reference TRBV5-1 and TRBJ1-4): KAGVTQTPRYLIKTRGQQVTLSCSPISGHRSVSWYQQTPGQGLQFLFEYFSETQRNKGNFPGRFSGRQFSNSRSEMNVSTLELGDSALYLCASSLDISLKEKLFFGSGTQLSVL.

V usage is TRBV6-5 and J usage is TRBJ1-2; tentatively, D is TRBD1 (5 bases). The V and J ends lost 0 bases and 2 bases respectively, with 19 bases between them. Germline V gives CDR1 MNHEY, CDR2 SVGAGI. There are 18 residues in the CDR3. The CDR3 nucleotides read TGTGCCAGCAGTTACTCGATTTCGGGGCGCCGGATCAACTATGGCTACACCTTC. It is translated as CASSYSISGRRINYGYTF.

This clonotype came up a few times. This chain uses TRBV20-1 with TRBJ1-1; 10 bases are shared with TRBD1. The CDR3 has 15 residues. J lost 1 base, V lost 1 base, and 3 bases had no gene match. Germline V gene data show CDR1 as DFQATT and CDR2 as SNEGSKA (reference sequence). CDR3 sequence reads: CSARATGGENTEAFF. CDR3 DNA: TGCAGTGCTAGAGCGACAGGGGGCGAGAACACTGAAGCTTTCTTT.